A selection of T cell receptor beta chains follows, all from one sample in a study of beta chain features in type 1 diabetes. Assay used: immunoSEQ multiplex PCR; TCRdb lists only in-frame clones, some missing. The table includes approximately 360,000 clones, around 12% detected once. The sample was naive CD4+ T cells from blood. All receptors come from a woman aged 18 to 35 with type 1 diabetes. Both conserved end residues are part of each CDR3. D genes are given only for firm matches. Rows may omit the clone size; those that give it use once, few, many or a size class.

CDR3 protein: CASSQPTSVSSYNEQFF
CDR3 DNA: TGTGCCAGCAGCCAACCTACTAGCGTCAGCTCCTACAATGAGCAGTTCTTC
V gene: TRBV14
D gene: TRBD2
clone size: NA
J gene: TRBJ2-1

CDR3 protein: CASSDRDRAGGYTF
CDR3 DNA: TGTGCCAGCAGCGACCGGGACAGGGCAGGAGGCTACACCTTC
V gene: TRBV7-9
D gene: TRBD1
clone size: NA
J gene: TRBJ1-2

CDR3 protein: CASTILSRGQETQYF
CDR3 DNA: TGTGCCAGCACCATACTCTCCCGGGGACAAGAGACCCAGTACTTC
V gene: TRBV9
D gene: NA
clone size: few
J gene: TRBJ2-5

CDR3 protein: CASSWRGQGAGNEQFF
CDR3 DNA: TGCGCCAGCAGCTGGAGGGGACAGGGGGCTGGCAATGAGCAGTTCTTC
V gene: TRBV5-1
D gene: TRBD1
clone size: few
J gene: TRBJ2-1

CDR3 protein: CASSPIGTGSEQYF
CDR3 DNA: TGTGCCAGCAGCCCAATCGGGACAGGGAGCGAGCAGTACTTC
V gene: TRBV7-8
D gene: TRBD1
clone size: NA
J gene: TRBJ2-7

CDR3 protein: CASSLLFREQFF
CDR3 DNA: TGTGCCAGCAGTTTATTGTTCCGTGAGCAGTTCTTC
V gene: TRBV28
D gene: NA
clone size: NA
J gene: TRBJ2-1

CDR3 protein: CASSSRQFTGELFF
CDR3 DNA: TGTGCCAGCAGCTCCCGTCAGTTCACCGGGGAGCTGTTTTTT
V gene: TRBV11-3
D gene: NA
clone size: NA
J gene: TRBJ2-2

CDR3 protein: CARGGVPLHF
CDR3 DNA: TGTGCCAGAGGGGGCGTTCCCCTCCACTTT
V gene: TRBV11-3
D gene: TRBD1
clone size: few
J gene: TRBJ1-6

CDR3 protein: CASSDGTPTYEQYF
CDR3 DNA: TGTGCCAGCAGCGACGGGACACCAACCTACGAGCAGTACTTC
V gene: TRBV6-5
D gene: NA
clone size: few
J gene: TRBJ2-7

CDR3 protein: CASSLWTGIYEQYF
CDR3 DNA: TGCGCCAGCAGCTTGTGGACAGGGATCTACGAGCAGTACTTC
V gene: TRBV5-1
D gene: TRBD1
clone size: NA
J gene: TRBJ2-7

CDR3 protein: CASSVPGLMYNEQFF
CDR3 DNA: TGTGCCAGCAGCGTACCGGGACTGATGTACAATGAGCAGTTCTTC
V gene: TRBV11-2
D gene: NA
clone size: few
J gene: TRBJ2-1

CDR3 protein: CASSPKRERGEQFF
CDR3 DNA: TGTGCCAGCAGCCCCAAGCGGGAAAGGGGTGAGCAGTTCTTC
V gene: TRBV11-1
D gene: TRBD2
clone size: NA
J gene: TRBJ2-1

CDR3 protein: CASQISTGVYYEQYF
CDR3 DNA: TGTGCCAGCCAGATTTCGACAGGGGTATACTACGAGCAGTACTTC
V gene: TRBV28
D gene: TRBD1
clone size: few
J gene: TRBJ2-7

CDR3 protein: CASSRPRGAYGYTF
CDR3 DNA: TGTGCCAGCAGCCGACCCAGGGGAGCCTATGGCTACACCTTC
V gene: TRBV5-6
D gene: NA
clone size: NA
J gene: TRBJ1-2

CDR3 protein: CASSLRLAGGKGEQFF
CDR3 DNA: TGTGCCAGCAGCCTCCGGCTAGCGGGGGGTAAGGGTGAGCAGTTCTTC
V gene: TRBV7-2
D gene: TRBD2
clone size: few
J gene: TRBJ2-1

CDR3 protein: CASSVASGGTGETQYF
CDR3 DNA: TGTGCCAGCAGTGTGGCTAGCGGAGGAACTGGAGAGACCCAGTACTTC
V gene: TRBV25-1
D gene: TRBD2
clone size: NA
J gene: TRBJ2-5

CDR3 protein: CASSPLETQYF
CDR3 DNA: TGTGCCAGCTCACCTCTTGAGACCCAGTACTTC
V gene: TRBV18
D gene: NA
clone size: few
J gene: TRBJ2-5

CDR3 protein: CASSVGLAGREYEQYF
CDR3 DNA: TGTGCCAGCAGCGTGGGACTAGCGGGGCGTGAGTACGAGCAGTACTTC
V gene: TRBV11-2
D gene: TRBD2
clone size: NA
J gene: TRBJ2-7

CDR3 protein: CASSADSQRGQPQHF
CDR3 DNA: TGTGCCAGCAGCGCGGACAGTCAGAGAGGTCAGCCCCAGCATTTT
V gene: TRBV5-6
D gene: NA
clone size: few
J gene: TRBJ1-5

CDR3 protein: CASSLLTSGNEQFF
CDR3 DNA: TGTGCCAGCAGTTTATTGACTAGCGGCAATGAGCAGTTCTTC
V gene: TRBV28
D gene: TRBD2
clone size: few
J gene: TRBJ2-1

CDR3 protein: CASGIGQQETQYF
CDR3 DNA: TGTGCCAGCGGGATAGGACAGCAAGAGACCCAGTACTTC
V gene: TRBV6-1
D gene: NA
clone size: few
J gene: TRBJ2-5

CDR3 protein: CASSVASNMNTEAFF
CDR3 DNA: TGTGCCAGCAGCGTAGCGAGCAATATGAACACTGAAGCTTTCTTT
V gene: TRBV9
D gene: NA
clone size: NA
J gene: TRBJ1-1

CDR3 protein: CASSTPGRDREGEQFF
CDR3 DNA: TGTGCCAGCAGCACCCCAGGCCGGGACAGAGAGGGAGAGCAGTTCTTC
V gene: TRBV5-6
D gene: TRBD1
clone size: NA
J gene: TRBJ2-1

CDR3 protein: CASSLELAGTDTQYF
CDR3 DNA: TGTGCCAGCAGCTTAGAGCTAGCGGGCACAGATACGCAGTATTTT
V gene: TRBV7-8
D gene: TRBD2
clone size: NA
J gene: TRBJ2-3

CDR3 protein: CASSPRTGEETQYF
CDR3 DNA: TGTGCCAGCAGCCCACGGACAGGGGAAGAGACCCAGTACTTC
V gene: TRBV7-2
D gene: TRBD1
clone size: NA
J gene: TRBJ2-5

CDR3 protein: CASSPNEGEVNGYTF
CDR3 DNA: TGTGCCAGCTCACCGAACGAGGGAGAAGTCAATGGCTACACCTTC
V gene: TRBV18
D gene: NA
clone size: few
J gene: TRBJ1-2

CDR3 protein: CASREGARPHGYTF
CDR3 DNA: TGTGCCAGCAGAGAGGGGGCGCGACCCCATGGCTACACCTTC
V gene: TRBV6-6
D gene: TRBD1
clone size: few
J gene: TRBJ1-2

CDR3 protein: CASSLVRGTGEKLFF
CDR3 DNA: TGTGCCAGCAGCTTAGTTAGGGGGACGGGTGAAAAACTGTTTTTT
V gene: TRBV7-2
D gene: NA
clone size: few
J gene: TRBJ1-4

CDR3 protein: CAISGGAINTEAFF
CDR3 DNA: TGTGCCATCAGTGGAGGAGCGATTAACACTGAAGCTTTCTTT
V gene: TRBV10-3
D gene: NA
clone size: NA
J gene: TRBJ1-1

CDR3 protein: CASGLGYGYTF
CDR3 DNA: TGTGCCAGCGGACTAGGCTATGGCTACACCTTC
V gene: TRBV27
D gene: NA
clone size: few
J gene: TRBJ1-2

CDR3 protein: CASIGLAGTEQFF
CDR3 DNA: TGTGCCAGCATCGGACTAGCGGGTACGGAGCAGTTCTTC
V gene: TRBV6-5
D gene: TRBD2
clone size: few
J gene: TRBJ2-1

CDR3 protein: CASSGGDRETQYF
CDR3 DNA: TGTGCCAGCAGTGGAGGGGATCGGGAGACCCAGTACTTC
V gene: TRBV28
D gene: NA
clone size: NA
J gene: TRBJ2-5

CDR3 protein: CASNKEPNSNQPQHF
CDR3 DNA: TGTGCCAGCAATAAGGAGCCTAATAGCAATCAGCCCCAGCATTTT
V gene: TRBV9
D gene: NA
clone size: NA
J gene: TRBJ1-5

CDR3 protein: CASSRRRETYGYTF
CDR3 DNA: TGTGCCAGCAGTCGTAGACGGGAGACTTATGGCTACACCTTC
V gene: TRBV6-5
D gene: NA
clone size: NA
J gene: TRBJ1-2

CDR3 protein: CASQTSGSNTQYF
CDR3 DNA: TGTGCCAGCCAAACTAGCGGGAGCAATACGCAGTATTTT
V gene: TRBV6-6
D gene: TRBD2
clone size: few
J gene: TRBJ2-3

CDR3 protein: CASSYGQANYGYTF
CDR3 DNA: TGTGCCAGCAGTTACGGCCAGGCTAACTATGGCTACACCTTC
V gene: TRBV6-5
D gene: NA
clone size: NA
J gene: TRBJ1-2

CDR3 protein: CASSHDRGTGYTF
CDR3 DNA: TGTGCCAGTAGCCATGACAGGGGGACTGGCTACACCTTC
V gene: TRBV19
D gene: TRBD1
clone size: NA
J gene: TRBJ1-2

CDR3 protein: CASSLDGQSQSPLHF
CDR3 DNA: TGCGCCAGCAGCTTAGACGGACAGTCTCAATCACCCCTCCACTTT
V gene: TRBV5-1
D gene: NA
clone size: few
J gene: TRBJ1-6

CDR3 protein: CAWRSWDRSYEQYF
CDR3 DNA: TGTGCCTGGAGAAGTTGGGACAGGTCCTACGAGCAGTACTTC
V gene: TRBV30
D gene: TRBD1
clone size: few
J gene: TRBJ2-7

CDR3 protein: CSVAGSNQPQHF
CDR3 DNA: TGCAGCGTTGCCGGGAGCAATCAGCCCCAGCATTTT
V gene: TRBV29-1
D gene: NA
clone size: few
J gene: TRBJ1-5